This is a list of T cell receptor beta chains from one sample in a study of memory CD4+ T cells and cytomegalovirus serostatus. Sequenced by immunoSEQ multiplex PCR; TCRdb stores in-frame clones only, minus some. Of 55,000 to 65,000 clones listed, 82% were seen once; the top ten hold about 0.51%. The specimen sequenced was memory CD4+ T cells from blood. These receptors all come from an adult in good health and CMV-seronegative. Some clones in this sample may be carry-over from other donors' samples. Each CDR3 is given with its conserved first and last residue. The D gene is left open where the match is weak. Clone size is shown for a subset of rows, as once, few, many or a class of expanded clone.

CDR3 protein | CDR3 DNA | V gene | CDR3 length | J gene | D gene | clone size
CSAWTDYEQYF | TGCAGTGCTTGGACAGATTACGAGCAGTACTTC | TRBV20-1 | 11 | TRBJ2-7 | . | .
CASSWRTSNTGELFF | TGTGCCAGCAGTTGGCGGACTTCGAACACCGGGGAGCTGTTTTTT | TRBV6-7 | 15 | TRBJ2-2 | . | .
CASSDLRQGSLFF | TGTGCCAGCAGCGATTTACGTCAGGGTTCGCTGTTTTTT | TRBV6-6 | 13 | TRBJ1-4 | . | .
CASSDGSSYEQYF | TGTGCCAGCAGCGATGGGTCCTCCTACGAGCAGTACTTC | TRBV5-4 | 13 | TRBJ2-7 | . | .
CSVEGAGLAKNIQYF | TGCAGCGTGGAAGGGGCAGGGTTAGCCAAAAACATTCAGTACTTC | TRBV29-1 | 15 | TRBJ2-4 | . | few
CASDSGRETQYF | TGTGCCAGCGACAGCGGGAGAGAGACCCAGTACTTC | TRBV28 | 12 | TRBJ2-5 | TRBD2 | .
CASSQVNLLGNQPQHF | TGCGCCAGCAGCCAAGTCAACCTTCTCGGCAATCAGCCCCAGCATTTT | TRBV4-1 | 16 | TRBJ1-5 | . | .
CASSYTGATDTQYF | TGTGCCAGCAGTTACACGGGGGCCACAGATACGCAGTATTTT | TRBV6-5 | 14 | TRBJ2-3 | . | .
CASSLFRYASGTQYF | TGTGCCAGCAGTTTATTTAGATATGCTTCTGGGACCCAGTACTTC | TRBV28 | 15 | TRBJ2-5 | . | .
CASSDTSGRPYEQYF | TGTGCCAGCAGCGATACTAGCGGGAGGCCCTACGAGCAGTACTTC | TRBV28 | 15 | TRBJ2-7 | TRBD2 | .
CASSLAGDGTDTQYF | TGTGCCAGCAGCTTAGCAGGGGACGGCACAGATACGCAGTATTTT | TRBV11-2 | 15 | TRBJ2-3 | . | once
CASSLFSSGRAGANVLTF | TGTGCCAGCAGTTTATTTAGTAGCGGGAGAGCAGGGGCCAACGTCCTGACTTTC | TRBV27 | 18 | TRBJ2-6 | TRBD2 | .
CAITQEGYEQYF | TGTGCCATCACCCAGGAGGGTTACGAGCAGTACTTC | TRBV10-3 | 12 | TRBJ2-7 | . | .
CASSGSVLSRSNQPQHF | TGTGCCAGCAGTGGCTCAGTTTTGAGTAGAAGCAATCAGCCCCAGCATTTT | TRBV2 | 17 | TRBJ1-5 | . | .
CASSPSGRENTGELFF | TGTGCCAGCTCACCTAGCGGGAGGGAGAACACCGGGGAGCTGTTTTTT | TRBV18 | 16 | TRBJ2-2 | TRBD2 | .
CASSLFPSGRGWNEQFF | TGTGCCAGCAGCTTATTCCCTAGCGGGAGGGGTTGGAATGAGCAGTTCTTC | TRBV7-3 | 17 | TRBJ2-1 | TRBD2 | .
CASSSFGGRSYEQYF | TGTGCCAGCAGCTCCTTTGGAGGGAGGTCCTACGAGCAGTACTTC | TRBV7-2 | 15 | TRBJ2-7 | . | .
CASSEDTYQPQHF | TGTGCCAGCAGCGAGGACACCTATCAGCCCCAGCATTTT | TRBV9 | 13 | TRBJ1-5 | . | .
CASSLAAGPFQGNYGYTF | TGCGCCAGCAGCTTGGCGGCAGGGCCGTTTCAGGGTAACTATGGCTACACCTTC | TRBV5-1 | 18 | TRBJ1-2 | . | once
CASSLEPGQANEQFF | TGTGCCAGCAGCTTGGAGCCGGGACAGGCAAATGAGCAGTTCTTC | TRBV5-6 | 15 | TRBJ2-1 | TRBD1 | .
CASRKGGDTEAFF | TGTGCCAGCCGAAAGGGGGGGGACACTGAAGCTTTCTTT | TRBV28 | 13 | TRBJ1-1 | . | once
CSVAGRGKNYGYTF | TGCAGCGTTGCTGGCAGGGGCAAAAACTATGGCTACACCTTC | TRBV29-1 | 14 | TRBJ1-2 | . | .
CASSQGRNLDGRRIIQYF | TGTGCCAGCAGCCAAGGAAGGAATCTGGACGGGAGGCGGATCATTCAGTACTTC | TRBV4-2 | 18 | TRBJ2-4 | TRBD2 | .
CASSFYSTSTDTQYF | TGCGCCAGCAGCTTTTACTCGACTAGCACAGATACGCAGTATTTT | TRBV5-1 | 15 | TRBJ2-3 | . | .
CASRTWSGGIGEQFF | TGTGCCAGCAGAACTTGGAGTGGGGGGATCGGTGAGCAGTTCTTC | TRBV7-9 | 15 | TRBJ2-1 | . | .
CASSFRGSREQYF | TGTGCCAGCAGCTTTAGGGGTAGTCGCGAGCAGTACTTC | TRBV7-2 | 13 | TRBJ2-7 | . | .